This TCR beta chain was sequenced in a study of blood T cell repertoires in COVID-19. Across the whole study: The United States, Italy and Spain provided the acute and convalescent COVID-19 samples. PBMCs, B-cell-depleted T cells, or T cells were the source of the cDNA or gDNA that made up the material.

V was pared by 6 bases and J by 6 bases, with 11 bases between. The germline V gene has CDR1 SEHNR and CDR2 FQNEAQ (reference sequence). The CDR3 consists of 12 residues. Source study methods: Nucleated cell counts were estimated from reference gene primer amplification. Only in-frame clones appear in the TCRdb table, and some are missing; sequencing was by immunoSEQ multiplex PCR. V, J and clone size were drawn from that table, and D and trimming were deduced from the DNA. The table lists about 150,000 clones, under 90% of them singletons. The rearrangement uses TRBV7-9 and TRBJ1-2, with D unresolved. Sample: peripheral blood. The sequence derives from a man in his 60s with acute or convalescent COVID-19. Here the CDR3 reads CASRSRADGYTF. The CDR3 DNA follows: TGTGCCAGCAGGTCCAGAGCGGATGGCTACACCTTC.